The text below deals with one T cell receptor (beta chain). These data originate in a study of blood T cell repertoires in COVID-19. Study as a whole: PBMCs, B-cell-depleted T cells, or T cells were the source of the cDNA or gDNA that made up the material.

Data came from immunoSEQ multiplex PCR; TCRdb stores just in-frame clones and leaves some out. The sample consists of roughly 290,000 clones, around 90% of them appearing once. Recovered Cohort 3 donors showed two negative PCRs, clearance, or symptom resolution. Sample: PBMCs or T cells enriched from blood (not recorded which). This clonotype originated in a woman in her forties who had recovered from COVID-19.

The CDR3 here is CASSSSRSGITDTQYF. The CDR3 DNA sequence: TGTGCCAGCTCATCATCCCGTAGCGGAATCACAGATACGCAGTATTTT. The gene calls are TRBV18 and TRBJ2-3, with D possibly TRBD2 on 6 matching bases. This CDR3 has 16 amino acids. CDR1 is KGHSH and CDR2 is LQKENI in the germline V gene. Trimming took 5 bases from V and 2 from J, leaving 17 bases between them.